The 32 T cell receptor beta chains given below trace back to one sample, sequenced in a study of shared clonotypes between healthy human individuals. Repertoires were generated with immunoSEQ multiplex PCR, while TCRdb's copy carries only in-frame clones and drops some. The sample gives some 2.3 million clones, over 85% of which show up once; under 0.45% is in the top ten. Material: naive CD4+ T cells from PBMCs. The subset here: CD45RA+ positively selected. These TCRs come from a man aged 18 to 29 in good health. Some clones in this sample may be carry-over from other donors' samples.

The chain employs TRBV5-1 and TRBJ2-6; D uncertain. V lost 1 base and J lost 0, with 8 bases in between. This CDR3 is 16 amino acids long. Germline V gives CDR1 SGHRS, CDR2 YFSETQ. Written as DNA, the CDR3 is TGCGCCAGCAGCTTGAAAAGGCCCTCTGGGGCCAACGTCCTGACTTTC. Protein: CASSLKRPSGANVLTF.

V gene TRBV28 combines with J gene TRBJ1-1; 7 nucleotides match TRBD1. The CDR3 is made up of 13 amino acids. The V gene's germline CDR1 is MDHEN and CDR2 SYDVKM. With 2 bases clipped from V and 11 bases from J, the junction kept 8 bases outside the gene matches. The CDR3 DNA follows: TGTGCCAGCAGTTTAAGGACAGGCGGAGAGGCTTTCTTT. Residues: CASSLRTGGEAFF.

The chain links TRBV5-4 to TRBJ2-7; TRBD2 agrees at 11 bases. V shed 4 bases, J shed 12 bases, and the junction held 24 bases outside the gene matches. Germline V lookup: CDR1 SGHNT, CDR2 YYREEE (reference sequence). The CDR3 covers 18 residues. The CDR3 DNA is TGTGCCAGCAGCCCGACTAGCGGGAAAGACTTTTATTATTACGAGAGGTACTTC. Translating gives CASSPTSGKDFYYYERYF.

The chain has TRBV6-1 and TRBJ2-7, with a weak D call TRBD2 (6 bases). V lost 6 bases to trimming and J lost 6 bases, with 21 bases between them. CDR3 size: 15 residues. CDR1 is MNHNS and CDR2 is SASEGT in the germline V gene. The CDR3 DNA is TGTGCCAGCAGAATTTGGCCTCAGCTCGGGGGCGAGCAGTACTTC. Translating gives CASRIWPQLGGEQYF.

The chain has TRBV7-9 and TRBJ1-3, with 9 bases matching TRBD1. The length of the CDR3 is 16 residues. Germline trimming cut 5 bases from V and 0 bases from J; bases unmatched to any gene: 5. Germline CDR1 SEHNR, CDR2 FQNEAQ (reference sequence). CDR3 DNA: TGTGCCAGCAGCACCACAGGGGGCAACTCTGGAAACACCATATATTTT. It encodes CASSTTGGNSGNTIYF.

The chain has TRBV7-9 and TRBJ1-2, with a tentative D call TRBD1 (6 bases). The germline V and J ends were trimmed by 5 bases and 0 bases, with 13 bases remaining between them. The length of the CDR3 is 15 residues. The germline V gene has CDR1 SEHNR and CDR2 FQNEAQ (reference sequence). CDR3 protein: CASSPGGGANYGYTF. In nucleotides, the CDR3 is TGTGCCAGCAGCCCGGGGGGGGGCGCTAACTATGGCTACACCTTC.

The genes are TRBV4-1 and TRBJ2-7, with TRBD2 as a possible D gene (5 bases). With 3 bases removed from V and 5 bases from J, the gap between germline ends came to 20 bases. Germline CDR1 and CDR2: MGHRA and YSYEKL. This CDR3 has 16 amino acids. CDR3 loop: CASSQSRLRAGDEQYF. CDR3 DNA: TGCGCCAGCAGCCAGAGCCGTTTGAGGGCCGGGGACGAGCAGTACTTC.

The chain joins TRBV10-3 to TRBJ2-7, with a tentative D call TRBD2 (6 bases). The V gene lost 6 bases and the J gene lost 1 base, with 22 bases spanning the gap. Germline CDR1 ENHRY, CDR2 SYGVKD. The CDR3 is 17 amino acids. DNA for the CDR3: TGTGCCATCAGCCGGACTCAGACTAGGGGTTCTTCCTACGAGCAGTACTTC. Protein product: CAISRTQTRGSSYEQYF.

The V call is TRBV6-1, the J call TRBJ2-5, with D possibly being TRBD1 (6 bases). Trimming took 2 bases from V and 5 from J, leaving 21 bases between them. The CDR3 sequence is 17 residues long. Germline CDR1 and CDR2: MNHNS and SASEGT. CDR3: CASSEFPSRGRRETQYF. CDR3 nucleotide sequence: TGTGCCAGCAGTGAATTCCCCAGCAGGGGCCGGCGGGAGACCCAGTACTTC.

This sequence joins TRBV7-9 and TRBJ2-2; tentatively, D is TRBD1 (5 bases). The V and J ends lost 8 bases and 1 base respectively, with 11 bases between them. Germline CDR1 and CDR2: SEHNR and FQNEAQ (reference sequence). The CDR3 is 14 amino acids. CDR3 DNA: TGTGCCAGCCTCCCCACAGGGAACACCGGGGAGCTGTTTTTT. It specifies CASLPTGNTGELFF.

CDR3 sequence: CASSQRGDNEQFF. For the CDR3, the DNA is TGTGCCAGCAGCCAGAGGGGGGACAATGAGCAGTTCTTC. The V gene is TRBV4-2, the J gene TRBJ2-1; D may correspond to TRBD1 or TRBD2 (6 bases each). The germline V gene encodes CDR1 LGHNA and CDR2 YNFKEQ. V was shortened by 3 bases and J by 5 bases, with 8 bases between the two germline ends. The CDR3 totals 13 residues.

With regard to this clone: The sample carries other DNA sequences with the same CDR3. The chain recombines TRBV28 with TRBJ1-4; 9 bases map to TRBD1. The CDR3 spans 15 residues. The V gene end was trimmed by 1 base and the J gene end by 5 bases; junction bases not matched to a gene: 2. The germline V gene has CDR1 MDHEN and CDR2 SYDVKM. For the CDR3, the DNA is TGTGCCAGCAGTTTATTGGGGACAGGGAATGAAAAACTGTTTTTT. This gives the protein CASSLLGTGNEKLFF.

The V gene is TRBV27, the J gene TRBJ1-4; the D gene is possibly TRBD1 (6 bases). This CDR3 comprises 14 residues. Germline CDR1 and CDR2: MNHEY and SMNVEV (reference sequence). The V end lost 2 bases, the J end lost 7 bases, and 11 bases lay between the germline ends. The CDR3 DNA reads TGTGCCAGCAGTTTACGGGGGGCGCCTGAAAAACTGTTTTTT. It specifies CASSLRGAPEKLFF.

CDR3 in DNA: TGTGCCAGCAGCTTTGGGTCGTCGGGACAGGGGGTTTCACCCCTCCACTTT. Protein product: CASSFGSSGQGVSPLHF. The chain couples TRBV11-2 to TRBJ1-6, with 11 bases matching TRBD1. The V gene end was trimmed by 3 bases and the J gene end by 9 bases; junction bases not matched to a gene: 10. This CDR3 contains 17 residues. Germline V gives CDR1 SGHAT, CDR2 FQNNGV.

The chain joins TRBV9 to TRBJ2-7; D uncertain. This CDR3 is 15 amino acids long. Germline V gene data show CDR1 as SGDLS and CDR2 as YYNGEE. V shed 1 base and J shed 0 bases, with 11 bases lying between them. Written as DNA, the CDR3 is TGTGCCAGCAGCGTAAGCGCGAGAGCCTCCTACGAGCAGTACTTC. As protein: CASSVSARASYEQYF.

The gene calls are TRBV4-2 and TRBJ1-1, with D tentatively TRBD1 (5 bases). The CDR3 has 13 residues. Trimming stripped 3 bases from V and 4 bases from J, with 9 bases between. Germline V gives CDR1 LGHNA, CDR2 YNFKEQ. The CDR3 region is CASSQRGATEAFF. The CDR3 bases are TGTGCCAGCAGCCAGAGGGGTGCCACTGAAGCTTTCTTT.

V and J are TRBV28 and TRBJ1-5; D not certain. V lost 4 bases, J lost 1 base, and 11 bases lay in between. This CDR3 comprises 15 residues. CDR1 is MDHEN and CDR2 is SYDVKM in the germline V gene. CDR3 sequence (DNA): TGTGCCAGCAGTTGGCGCGTCCGGAGCAATCAGCCCCAGCATTTT. Protein product: CASSWRVRSNQPQHF.

The V call is TRBV7-9, the J call TRBJ1-2, with 8 bases aligning to TRBD1. The germline V gene encodes CDR1 SEHNR and CDR2 FQNEAQ (reference sequence). The CDR3 consists of 15 residues. J was trimmed by 4 bases and V by 0 bases; bases with no gene match: 4. The CDR3, as DNA: TGTGCCAGCAGCTTAGCGGAAGGGACAGGCTATGGCTACACCTTC. Translated: CASSLAEGTGYGYTF.

The rearrangement links TRBV27 to TRBJ2-5, with no clear D. Germline V lookup: CDR1 MNHEY, CDR2 SMNVEV (reference sequence). The CDR3 is made up of 16 amino acids. The ends were cut back, 2 bases at V and 5 bases at J, with 18 bases in the middle. The CDR3 reads CASSLTLWGSGETQYF. CDR3 nucleotides: TGTGCCAGCAGTTTAACGCTTTGGGGATCTGGGGAGACCCAGTACTTC.

The chain couples TRBV7-3 to TRBJ2-4; the match to TRBD2 covers 8 bases. This CDR3 is built from 16 residues. V shed 6 bases, J shed 0 bases, and the junction held 7 bases outside the gene matches. Germline CDR1 SGHTA, CDR2 FQGTGA. Here the CDR3 DNA reads TGTGCCAGCAGGGCCCGGACTAGCCTAGCCAAAAACATTCAGTACTTC. It is translated as CASRARTSLAKNIQYF.

V is TRBV7-3 and J is TRBJ1-1; possible D gene TRBD1, 5 bases. The germline gives CDR1 SGHTA, CDR2 FQGTGA. There are 15 residues in the CDR3. Deletions cut 5 bases from V and 7 bases from J, with 20 bases between. The DNA of the CDR3 is TGTGCCAGCAGCCTAGGCGGGGGGATGCTGGTTGAAGCTTTCTTT. This sequence encodes CASSLGGGMLVEAFF.

This clone was counted a single time. The chain links TRBV30 to TRBJ1-4; no reliable D call. The CDR3 runs 16 residues. The germline gives CDR1 GTSNPN, CDR2 SVGIG (reference sequence). Trimming took off 1 base at V and 0 bases at J, with 12 bases between the two ends. CDR3: CAWSGLGIATNEKLFF. DNA of the CDR3: TGTGCCTGGAGTGGATTAGGGATCGCAACTAATGAAAAACTGTTTTTT.

The sample holds one count of this clone. This chain connects TRBV25-1 to TRBJ1-3, with 10 bases fitting TRBD1. The CDR3 loop spans 16 amino acids. V shed 6 bases, J shed 2 bases, and the junction held 7 bases outside the gene matches. From germline, CDR1 is MGHDK and CDR2 SYGVNS. CDR3 in amino acids: CASRDGGQGAGNTIYF. CDR3 coding DNA: TGTGCCAGCAGGGACGGTGGACAGGGGGCTGGAAACACCATATATTTT.

The CDR3 DNA reads as TGCAGCGTTGAGGGAAGACAGGGTCGGGACATTCAGTACTTC. Encoded protein: CSVEGRQGRDIQYF. The gene calls are TRBV29-1 and TRBJ2-4; 7 bases line up with TRBD1. Germline assignment: CDR1 SQVTM and CDR2 ANQGSEA. This CDR3 is built from 14 residues. V lost 3 bases to trimming and J lost 8 bases; unmatched junction nucleotides: 10.

The chain links TRBV7-2 to TRBJ2-5; 8 bases fit TRBD1. The CDR3 loop spans 16 amino acids. The germline gives CDR1 SGHTA, CDR2 FQGNSA. V shed 5 bases, J shed 2 bases, and the junction held 10 bases outside the gene matches. The DNA of the CDR3 is TGTGCCAGCAGCCGGCAGCCGACAGGGGCGCAAGAGACCCAGTACTTC. It encodes CASSRQPTGAQETQYF.

The chain employs TRBV9 and TRBJ2-3; TRBD2 aligns across 8 bases. Germline CDR1 is SGDLS and CDR2 is YYNGEE. The trim removed 0 bases at V and 3 bases at J, leaving 3 bases unmatched. The CDR3 runs to 15 residues. The CDR3 region has the DNA TGTGCCAGCAGCGTAGCCGGGAGGGCGACAGATACGCAGTATTTT. This gives the protein CASSVAGRATDTQYF.

A note on this clone: Other DNA variants within this sample encode the same CDR3. The J gene is TRBJ2-7, the V gene TRBV18; D remains unclear. Per germline, CDR1 KGHSH and CDR2 LQKENI. Trimming shortened V by 4 bases and J by 0 bases, and 4 bases separated the two germline ends. The CDR3 totals 12 residues. DNA of the CDR3: TGTGCCAGCTCACTTAGCTCCTACGAGCAGTACTTC. As protein: CASSLSSYEQYF.

The chain employs TRBV28 and TRBJ1-4; TRBD1 agrees at 7 bases. The length of the CDR3 is 15 residues. The germline gives CDR1 MDHEN, CDR2 SYDVKM. J lost 5 bases, V lost 6 bases, and 9 bases had no gene match. The DNA for the CDR3 is TGTGCCAGCAGCCTGGGACAGCTCCTGAATGAAAAACTGTTTTTT. Protein: CASSLGQLLNEKLFF.

The gene calls are TRBV7-2 and TRBJ2-1; tentative D call: TRBD1 (6 bases). Deletions cut 4 bases from V and 9 bases from J, with 16 bases between. The CDR3 spans 14 residues. CDR1 SGHTA and CDR2 FQGNSA come from the germline V gene. The CDR3 loop is CASSSQSGAGEQFF. Written as DNA, the CDR3 is TGTGCCAGCAGCTCTCAGTCAGGGGCAGGTGAGCAGTTCTTC. Supplemented by reference TRBV7-2 and TRBJ2-1, the full variable domain reads GAGVSQSPSNKVTEKGKDVELRCDPISGHTALYWYRQSLGQGLEFLIYFQGNSAPDKSGLPSDRFSAERTGGSVSTLTIQRTQQEDSAVYLCASSSQSGAGEQFFGPGTRLTVL.

V is TRBV15 and J is TRBJ1-4; perhaps TRBD1 as D (5 bases). Per germline, CDR1 LNHNV and CDR2 YYDKDF (reference sequence). V lost 5 bases, J lost 0 bases, and 13 bases lay in between. This CDR3 region has 16 residues. CDR3 region: CATSQGTPATNEKLFF. The CDR3 DNA follows: TGTGCCACCAGCCAAGGGACTCCCGCAACTAATGAAAAACTGTTTTTT.

This rearrangement joins TRBV7-9 to TRBJ1-2; maybe TRBD1 (6 bases). Trimming pared 10 bases from V and 10 bases from J, leaving 13 bases between. The CDR3 runs to 10 residues. The germline CDR1 and CDR2 sequences are SEHNR and FQNEAQ (reference sequence). The chain's CDR3 is CATGVAHYTF. The CDR3 nucleotides are TGTGCCACAGGGGTTGCCCACTACACCTTC.

The chain combines TRBV28 with TRBJ1-1, with 9 nucleotides matching TRBD1. The germline CDR1 and CDR2 sequences are MDHEN and SYDVKM. CDR3 length: 14 amino acids. Trimming removed 5 bases from V and 4 bases from J; junction bases left unmatched: 5. In DNA, the CDR3 is TGTGCCAGCAGTAGGGACAGGGTCGGCACTGAAGCTTTCTTT. Translating gives CASSRDRVGTEAFF.